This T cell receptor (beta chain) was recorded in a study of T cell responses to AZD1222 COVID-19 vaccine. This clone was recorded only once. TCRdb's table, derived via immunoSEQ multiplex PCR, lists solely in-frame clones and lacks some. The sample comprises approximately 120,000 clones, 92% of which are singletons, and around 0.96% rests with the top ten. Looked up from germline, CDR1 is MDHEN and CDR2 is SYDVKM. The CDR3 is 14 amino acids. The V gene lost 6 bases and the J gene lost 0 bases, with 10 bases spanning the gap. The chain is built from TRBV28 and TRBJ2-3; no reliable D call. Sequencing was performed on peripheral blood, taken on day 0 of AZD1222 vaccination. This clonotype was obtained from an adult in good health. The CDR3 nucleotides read TGTGCCAGCAGGTACGTGGGGAGCACAGATACGCAGTATTTT. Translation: CASRYVGSTDTQYF. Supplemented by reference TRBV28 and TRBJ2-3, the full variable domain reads DVKVTQSSRYLVKRTGEKVFLECVQDMDHENMFWYRQDPGLGLRLIYFSYDVKMKEKGDIPEGYSVSREKKERFSLILESASTNQTSMYLCASRYVGSTDTQYFGPGTRLTVL.